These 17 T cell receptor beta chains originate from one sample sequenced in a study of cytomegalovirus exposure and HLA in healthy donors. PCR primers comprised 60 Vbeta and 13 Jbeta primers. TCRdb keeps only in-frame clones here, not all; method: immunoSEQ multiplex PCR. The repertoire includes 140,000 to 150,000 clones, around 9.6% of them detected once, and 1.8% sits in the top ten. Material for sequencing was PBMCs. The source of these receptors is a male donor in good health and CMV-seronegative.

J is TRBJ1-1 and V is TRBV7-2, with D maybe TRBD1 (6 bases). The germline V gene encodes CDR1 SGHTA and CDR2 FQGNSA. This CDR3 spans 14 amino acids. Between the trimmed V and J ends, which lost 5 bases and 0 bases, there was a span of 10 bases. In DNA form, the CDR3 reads TGTGCCAGCAGCCTCACAGGGATGAACACTGAAGCTTTCTTT. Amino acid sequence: CASSLTGMNTEAFF.

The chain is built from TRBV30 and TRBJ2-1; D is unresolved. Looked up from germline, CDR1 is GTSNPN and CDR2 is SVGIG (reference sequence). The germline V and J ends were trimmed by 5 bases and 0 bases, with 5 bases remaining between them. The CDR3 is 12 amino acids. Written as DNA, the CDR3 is TGTGCCTGGGACTCCTCCTACAATGAGCAGTTCTTC. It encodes CAWDSSYNEQFF.

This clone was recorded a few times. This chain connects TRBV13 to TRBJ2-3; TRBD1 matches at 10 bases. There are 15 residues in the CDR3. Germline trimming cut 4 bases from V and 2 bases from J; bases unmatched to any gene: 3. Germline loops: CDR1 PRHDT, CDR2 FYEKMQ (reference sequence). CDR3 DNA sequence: TGTGCCAGCAGCTACGGGACAGGGGTCACAGATACGCAGTATTTT. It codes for CASSYGTGVTDTQYF. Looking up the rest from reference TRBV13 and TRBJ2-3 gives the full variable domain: AAGVIQSPRHLIKEKRETATLKCYPIPRHDTVYWYQQGPGQDPQFLISFYEKMQSDKGSIPDRFSAQQFSDYHSELNMSSLELGDSALYFCASSYGTGVTDTQYFGPGTRLTVL.

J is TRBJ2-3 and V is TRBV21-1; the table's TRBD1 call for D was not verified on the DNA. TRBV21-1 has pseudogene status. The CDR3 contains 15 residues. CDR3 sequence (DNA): TGTGCCAGCAGAACTTGGACAGGGGAAACAGATACGCAGTATTTT. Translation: CASRTWTGETDTQYF.

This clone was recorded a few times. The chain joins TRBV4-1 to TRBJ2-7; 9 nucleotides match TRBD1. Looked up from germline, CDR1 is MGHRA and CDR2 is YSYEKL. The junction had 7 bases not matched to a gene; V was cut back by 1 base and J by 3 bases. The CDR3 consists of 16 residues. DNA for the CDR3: TGCGCCAGCAGCCAAGGTGACAGGGGGGAAAGCTACGAGCAGTACTTC. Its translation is CASSQGDRGESYEQYF.

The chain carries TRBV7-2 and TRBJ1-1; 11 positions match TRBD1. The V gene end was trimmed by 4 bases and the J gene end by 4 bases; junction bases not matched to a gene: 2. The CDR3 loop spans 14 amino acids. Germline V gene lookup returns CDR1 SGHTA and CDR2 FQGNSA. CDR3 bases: TGTGCCAGCAGCTCTGGGACAGGGGGCACTGAAGCTTTCTTT. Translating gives CASSSGTGGTEAFF. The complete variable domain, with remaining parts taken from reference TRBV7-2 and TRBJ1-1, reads GAGVSQSPSNKVTEKGKDVELRCDPISGHTALYWYRQSLGQGLEFLIYFQGNSAPDKSGLPSDRFSAERTGGSVSTLTIQRTQQEDSAVYLCASSSGTGGTEAFFGQGTRLTVV.

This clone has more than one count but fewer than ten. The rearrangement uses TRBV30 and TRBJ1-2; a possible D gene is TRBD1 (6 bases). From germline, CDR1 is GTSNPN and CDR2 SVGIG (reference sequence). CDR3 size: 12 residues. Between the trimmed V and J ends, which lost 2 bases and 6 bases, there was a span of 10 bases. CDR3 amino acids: CAWSLRGHGYTF. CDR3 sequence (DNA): TGTGCCTGGAGTCTGCGGGGGCATGGCTACACCTTC. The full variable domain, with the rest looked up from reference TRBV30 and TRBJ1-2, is SQTIHQWPATLVQPVGSPLSLECTVEGTSNPNLYWYRQAAGRGLQLLFYSVGIGQISSEVPQNLSASRPQDRQFILSSKKLLLSDSGFYLCAWSLRGHGYTFGSGTRLTVV.

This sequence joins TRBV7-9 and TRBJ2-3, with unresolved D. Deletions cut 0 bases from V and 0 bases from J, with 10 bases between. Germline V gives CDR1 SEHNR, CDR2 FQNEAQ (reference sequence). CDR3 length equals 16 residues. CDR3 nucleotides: TGTGCCAGCAGCTTAGCGGTAAAACTAAGCACAGATACGCAGTATTTT. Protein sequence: CASSLAVKLSTDTQYF.

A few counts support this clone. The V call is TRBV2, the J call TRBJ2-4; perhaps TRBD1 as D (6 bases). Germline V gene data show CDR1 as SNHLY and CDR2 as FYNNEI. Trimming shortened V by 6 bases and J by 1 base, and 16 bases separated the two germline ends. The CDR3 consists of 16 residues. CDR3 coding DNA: TGTGCCAGCAGCCACAACAGGGAGTCTGCCAAAAACATTCAGTACTTC. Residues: CASSHNRESAKNIQYF. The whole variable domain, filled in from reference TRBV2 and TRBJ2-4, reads EPEVTQTPSHQVTQMGQEVILRCVPISNHLYFYWYRQILGQKVEFLVSFYNNEISEKSEIFDDQFSVERPDGSNFTLKIRSTKLEDSAMYFCASSHNRESAKNIQYFGAGTRLSVL.

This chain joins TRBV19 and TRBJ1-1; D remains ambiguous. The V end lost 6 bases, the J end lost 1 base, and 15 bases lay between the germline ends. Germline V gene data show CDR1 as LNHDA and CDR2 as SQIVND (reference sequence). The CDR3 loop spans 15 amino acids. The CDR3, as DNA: TGTGCCAGTAGGGCCGCACCCACTAGGAACACTGAAGCTTTCTTT. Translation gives CASRAAPTRNTEAFF. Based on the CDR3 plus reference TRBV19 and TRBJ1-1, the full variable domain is DGGITQSPKYLFRKEGQNVTLSCEQNLNHDAMYWYRQDPGQGLRLIYYSQIVNDFQKGDIAEGYSVSREKKESFPLTVTSAQKNPTAFYLCASRAAPTRNTEAFFGQGTRLTVV.

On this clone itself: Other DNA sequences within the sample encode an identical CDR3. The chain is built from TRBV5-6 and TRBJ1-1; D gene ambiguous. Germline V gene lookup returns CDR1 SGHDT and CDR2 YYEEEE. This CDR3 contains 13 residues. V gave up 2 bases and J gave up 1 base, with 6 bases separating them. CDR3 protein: CASSFTGNTEAFF. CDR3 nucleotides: TGTGCCAGCAGCTTTACGGGGAACACTGAAGCTTTCTTT.

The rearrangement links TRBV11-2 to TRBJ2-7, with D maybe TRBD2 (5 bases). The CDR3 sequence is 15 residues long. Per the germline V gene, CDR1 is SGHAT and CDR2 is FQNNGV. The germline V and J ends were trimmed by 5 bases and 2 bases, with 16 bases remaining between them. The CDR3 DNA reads TGTGCCAGCAGCACTTCCGAGTACGGGGCCTACGAGCAGTACTTC. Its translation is CASSTSEYGAYEQYF.

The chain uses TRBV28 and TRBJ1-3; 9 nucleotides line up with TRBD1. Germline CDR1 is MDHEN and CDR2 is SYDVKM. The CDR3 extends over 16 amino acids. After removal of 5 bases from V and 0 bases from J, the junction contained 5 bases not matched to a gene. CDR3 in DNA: TGTGCCAGCAGTCTCCCGGGACAGGGCTCTGGAAACACCATATATTTT. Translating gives CASSLPGQGSGNTIYF.

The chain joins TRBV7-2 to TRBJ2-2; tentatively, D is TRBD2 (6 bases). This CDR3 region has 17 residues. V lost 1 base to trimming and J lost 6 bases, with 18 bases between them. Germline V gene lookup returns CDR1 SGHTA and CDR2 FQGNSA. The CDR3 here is CASSLEGGPRFPGELFF. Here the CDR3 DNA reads TGTGCCAGCAGCTTAGAGGGAGGCCCCAGGTTTCCCGGGGAGCTGTTTTTT.

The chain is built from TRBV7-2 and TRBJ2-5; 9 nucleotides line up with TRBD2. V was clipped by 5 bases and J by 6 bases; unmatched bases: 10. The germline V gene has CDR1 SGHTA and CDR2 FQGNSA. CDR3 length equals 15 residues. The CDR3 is CASSLLAGAGQTQYF. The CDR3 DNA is TGTGCCAGCAGCCTTTTAGCGGGGGCGGGACAGACCCAGTACTTC.

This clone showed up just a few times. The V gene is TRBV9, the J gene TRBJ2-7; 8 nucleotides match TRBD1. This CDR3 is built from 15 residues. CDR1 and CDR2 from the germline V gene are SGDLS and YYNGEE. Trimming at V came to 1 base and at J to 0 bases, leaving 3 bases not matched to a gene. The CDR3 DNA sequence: TGTGCCAGCAGCGTACGGGACAGGCCCTCCTACGAGCAGTACTTC. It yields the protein CASSVRDRPSYEQYF.

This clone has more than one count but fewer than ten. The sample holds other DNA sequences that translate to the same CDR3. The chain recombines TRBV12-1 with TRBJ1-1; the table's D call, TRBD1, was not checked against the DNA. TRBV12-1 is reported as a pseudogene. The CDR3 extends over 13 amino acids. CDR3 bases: TGTGCCAGCAGCCCTGGACAGGGGGATGAAGCTTTCTTT. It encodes CASSPGQGDEAFF.